The present T cell receptor beta chain was sequenced within a study of blood T cell repertoires in COVID-19. Clones were sequenced by immunoSEQ multiplex PCR, and TCRdb holds only the in-frame ones, with some missing. The table has around 110,000 clones, 83% seen once. The CDR3 totals 14 residues. From germline, CDR1 is ENHRY and CDR2 SYGVKD. The J segment lost 8 bases and the V segment lost 4 bases, leaving 7 bases of the junction unmatched. This TCR was sampled from a man aged 25 to 40 with acute or convalescent COVID-19. The sample taken for sequencing was peripheral blood. The chain is built from TRBV10-3 and TRBJ1-2; 10 positions agree with TRBD1. The CDR3 region is CAISGPGTGEGYTF. CDR3 DNA: TGTGCCATCAGTGGTCCCGGGACAGGGGAAGGCTACACCTTC.